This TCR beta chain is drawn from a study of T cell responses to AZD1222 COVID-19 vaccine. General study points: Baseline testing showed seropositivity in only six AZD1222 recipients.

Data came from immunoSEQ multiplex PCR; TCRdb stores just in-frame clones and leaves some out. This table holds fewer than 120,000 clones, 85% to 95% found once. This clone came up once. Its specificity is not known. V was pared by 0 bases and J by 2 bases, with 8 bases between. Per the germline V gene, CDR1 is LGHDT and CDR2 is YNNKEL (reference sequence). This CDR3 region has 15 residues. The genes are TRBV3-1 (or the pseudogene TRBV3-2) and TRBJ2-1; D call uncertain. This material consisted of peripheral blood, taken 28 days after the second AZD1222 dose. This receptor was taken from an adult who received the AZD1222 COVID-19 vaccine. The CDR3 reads CASSQDPQAYNEQFF. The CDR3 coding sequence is TGTGCCAGCAGCCAAGACCCCCAGGCCTACAATGAGCAGTTCTTC.